The TCR beta chain described here comes from a study of T cells in Graves' hyperthyroidism and ophthalmopathy. This clonotype has ten or more counts. What it recognizes is unknown. The investigators amplified TCR beta CDR3 regions from RNA transcripts. Researchers ran a first-round RT-PCR on the TCR CDR3 using the HTBI primer set. TCRdb re-derived calls from the multiplex PCR reads in MiXCR, one entry per CDR3 protein. Among approximately 330,000 distinct CDR3 sequences listed, approximately 14% were seen once. Study observations and caveats: Ophthalmopathy, as predicted by the model, came a median approximately 6.5 months after the prediction. A model of 13 V-J pairs discriminated ophthalmopathy from stable hyperthyroidism.

The CDR3 runs to 14 residues. The V segment lost 3 bases and the J segment 10 bases; nucleotides outside the gene matches: 5. The clonotype was recovered from a woman aged 40 to 50 with Graves' ophthalmopathy. This chain joins TRBV12-3 or TRBV12-4 and TRBJ2-1; TRBD2 aligns across 11 bases. Specimen: blood. CDR3 sequence (DNA): TGTGCCAGCAGTTTTACTAGCGGGAGTGACGAGCAGTTCTTC. The encoded protein is CASSFTSGSDEQFF.